Here is one T cell receptor (beta chain) with its context. This clonotype was recorded many times. Its antigen remains undetermined. It has no much larger one-base neighbor in the sample; base qualities were not kept. A case-control design nested within a healthcare worker cohort in London, UK, was used, with weekly nasopharyngeal swab PCR tests and blood sampling performed. Between 23 and 31 March 2020, the week of the UK lockdown, healthcare workers were enrolled and then followed up weekly for as long as 16 weeks. The data are from a study of early T cells in non-severe SARS-CoV-2 infection (dated by TCRdb to 2020 to 2022). As for the study more broadly: Bulk RNA from unsorted whole blood was used for TCR sequencing, so alpha and beta chains could not be paired. Broad study findings and their caveats: VDJdb matching was skewed toward anti-spike CD8 responses, so virus-specific expansions were likely underestimated and private and CD4 specificities were missed.

Libraries were prepared through 5' RACE. The run used a NextSeq 500. Unique molecular identifiers were attached to individual cDNA molecules in the TCR library protocol so that sequencing error and PCR bias could be corrected. Both TCR alpha and beta chains were sequenced, and tight co-correlation was observed between alpha and beta sequence abundances in each sample. The authors' pipeline ran thus. Decombinator V4 was used to perform V gene, J gene and CDR3 annotation of TCR sequences. TCRs were defined as expanded if a significant change between any two time points was detected under a Poisson model with p below 0.0001. TCR abundances were normalised to the total number of TCRs sequenced per sample and expressed as counts per million. TRAV1-2 paired with TRAJ12, TRAJ20 or TRAJ33 defined MAIT TCRs, while TRAV10 paired with TRAJ18 defined iNKT TCRs. VDJdb, accessed on 1 November 2021, was searched for TCRs annotated for CMV, EBV and SARS-CoV-2, and TCRs annotated for more than one antigen were excluded. In TCRdb, the public reads were trimmed at Q25 with fastp and aligned with MiXCR, with productive beta chains retained. CDR3 protein sequences are deduplicated, and each keeps its most common genes and DNA. For this entry, the V and J calls and clone size follow TCRdb and not the study's own pipeline. Recorded for this sample are 60,000 to 75,000 distinct CDR3 sequences; approximately 10% of them occurred a single time. The ten largest clonotypes hold around 6.3% of the sample.

From the cysteine up to the phenylalanine, the CDR3 has a length of 12 residues. This entry keeps only the CDR3 DNA: 36 bases, framed from base 1. From V the trimming removes 4 bases and from J it removes 7 bases, while the gene matches leave 2 bases of the junction unaccounted for. Looking up the germline V gene (reference sequence) yields CDR1 DFQATT and CDR2 SNEGSKA. This sequence uses TRBV20-1 and TRBJ2-1; a stretch of 9 junction bases matches TRBD1. The clonotype originates from an adult who was a healthcare worker with PCR-confirmed SARS-CoV-2 infection or an uninfected control (not recorded which). Input material: whole blood. Here the CDR3 is given as CSAIQGANEQFF. The nucleotides are TGCAGTGCTATACAGGGGGCTAATGAGCAGTTCTTC.